The next 11 T cell receptor beta chains were all read from a single sample in a study of beta chain features in type 1 diabetes. No antigen is known for these receptors. Study results and caveats: There was a moderate but significant shortening of TCRB CDR3s in all four CD4+ subsets of Type 1 diabetes patients.

Expressed TCRB transcripts were sequenced because the isolated RNA had all been reverse transcribed beforehand. Assay used: immunoSEQ multiplex PCR; TCRdb lists only in-frame clones, some missing. This repertoire shows 300,000 or so clones, roughly an eighth found once; its top ten account for 0.017%. The sequencing sample was made of naive CD4+ T cells from blood. Source of these receptors: a man aged 30-40 years with type 1 diabetes.

This clone has just a few counts. The chain uses TRBV7-2 and TRBJ1-3; D is perhaps TRBD1 (5 bases). CDR1 is SGHTA, CDR2 FQGNSA, per germline. CDR3 length: 14 amino acids. Trimming stripped 1 base from V and 2 bases from J, with 6 bases between. The CDR3 bases are TGTGCCAGCAGCTTAGAGACAGCTGGAAACACCATATATTTT. This sequence encodes CASSLETAGNTIYF.

This clone was counted between two and nine times. The J gene is TRBJ2-1, the V gene TRBV5-1; 10 positions agree with TRBD1. The J segment lost 9 bases and the V segment lost 0 bases, leaving 6 bases of the junction unmatched. The CDR3 runs 15 residues. Germline CDR1 SGHRS, CDR2 YFSETQ. For the CDR3, the DNA is TGCGCCAGCAGCTTGGGGACAGGGGGGATCGGTGAGCAGTTCTTC. Translation: CASSLGTGGIGEQFF. The full variable domain, rest sourced from reference TRBV5-1 and TRBJ2-1, is KAGVTQTPRYLIKTRGQQVTLSCSPISGHRSVSWYQQTPGQGLQFLFEYFSETQRNKGNFPGRFSGRQFSNSRSEMNVSTLELGDSALYLCASSLGTGGIGEQFFGPGTRLTVL.

About this clone itself: The sample contains more than one DNA sequence encoding this CDR3. The chain joins TRBV18 to TRBJ1-2, with 7 bases identical to TRBD1. Germline V CDR1 and CDR2: KGHSH, LQKENI. V shed 2 bases and J 2 bases; nucleotides not matched to a gene: 2. CDR3 length equals 14 residues. The CDR3 region has the DNA TGTGCCAGCTCACCAGGGACAGCAAACTATGGCTACACCTTC. Protein: CASSPGTANYGYTF.

The chain carries TRBV7-2 and TRBJ2-2; D is undetermined. Trimming took 0 bases from V and 4 from J, leaving 3 bases between them. Germline V gene lookup returns CDR1 SGHTA and CDR2 FQGNSA. This CDR3 is built from 13 residues. The CDR3 DNA follows: TGTGCCAGCAGCTTAGCGGCCACCGGGGAGCTGTTTTTT. It yields the protein CASSLAATGELFF.

This clone was picked up a small number of times. The gene calls are TRBV5-1 and TRBJ1-2; D may be TRBD1 (5 bases). CDR1 is SGHRS, CDR2 YFSETQ, per germline. There are 14 residues in the CDR3. Trimming took 0 bases from V and 6 from J, leaving 12 bases between them. Written as DNA, the CDR3 is TGCGCCAGCAGCTTGGTAAATAGGGGCGATGGCTACACCTTC. It specifies CASSLVNRGDGYTF.

The V gene is TRBV14, the J gene TRBJ2-7; TRBD2 matches 9 bases. Trimming cost V 4 bases and J 4 bases; bases outside gene matches: 8. The germline V gene encodes CDR1 SGHDN and CDR2 FVKESK. The CDR3 has 15 amino acids. The CDR3 here is CASSPRGSGRYEQYF. In DNA form, the CDR3 reads TGTGCCAGCAGCCCGCGTGGTAGCGGGAGATACGAGCAGTACTTC.

This clone was detected only a few times. The chain has TRBV30 and TRBJ1-4, with D possibly matching TRBD1 (5 bases). With 3 bases removed from V and 3 bases from J, the gap between germline ends came to 11 bases. The CDR3 sequence is 14 residues long. CDR1 and CDR2 (germline): GTSNPN, SVGIG (reference sequence). CDR3 protein: CAWREGFPNEKLFF. CDR3 nucleotide sequence: TGTGCCTGGAGGGAGGGGTTTCCTAATGAAAAACTGTTTTTT.

This sequence joins TRBV19 and TRBJ2-1; 7 nucleotides match TRBD2. J gave up 9 bases and V 2 bases, and 13 bases lay outside the gene matches. Germline CDR1 LNHDA, CDR2 SQIVND (reference sequence). The CDR3 is made up of 16 amino acids. The CDR3 reads CASSIISASGKSEQFF. The DNA for the CDR3 is TGTGCCAGTAGTATAATTTCGGCTAGCGGAAAATCTGAGCAGTTCTTC.

With respect to this clone: The sample has other DNA sequences that encode this CDR3 too. The rearrangement uses TRBV20-1 and TRBJ1-5; no reliable D call. The CDR3 sequence is 11 residues long. Trimming pared 3 bases from V and 4 bases from J, leaving 4 bases between. Germline V gene sequence: CDR1 DFQATT, CDR2 SNEGSKA (reference sequence). The CDR3 nucleotides read TGCAGTGCTAGCTCTAATCAGCCCCAGCATTTT. Its translation: CSASSNQPQHF.

This clone was observed a handful of times. The rearrangement uses TRBV11-2 and TRBJ1-2; D remains unclear. Germline lookup yields CDR1 SGHAT and CDR2 FQNNGV. V lost 1 base and J lost 0, with 15 bases in between. The CDR3 extends over 17 amino acids. The CDR3 bases are TGTGCCAGCAGCTTAGTGGGTGGGCAGATTCCTAACTATGGCTACACCTTC. Protein: CASSLVGGQIPNYGYTF.

This clone was detected only once. The chain employs TRBV4-1 and TRBJ2-7; D call uncertain. The V and J ends lost 1 base and 5 bases respectively, with 12 bases between them. CDR1 and CDR2 from the germline V gene are MGHRA and YSYEKL. The CDR3 contains 14 residues. The CDR3 here is CASSQVNSLHEQYF. CDR3 nucleotide sequence: TGCGCCAGCAGCCAAGTGAACTCCCTGCACGAGCAGTACTTC.